Listed here is a single T cell receptor (beta chain). Its antigen is not known. This could be a read error, since a much larger clone is one nucleotide away. The data were taken from a study of response to subunit inactivated influenza vaccine. Study-wide findings and caveats: Authors suggested seasonal influenza vaccinations each recruit few new T cells.

Germline values: CDR1 MGHRA, CDR2 YSYEKL. Trimming shortened V by 5 bases and J by 2 bases, and 12 bases separated the two germline ends. The CDR3 loop spans 14 amino acids. One entry per CDR3 protein results from TCRdb running MiXCR on the RT-PCR reads. In the table there are roughly 570,000 distinct CDR3 sequences, 10% to 15% of which are singletons. The source is a man between 50 and 59 years old who received an inactivated influenza vaccine. The sequencing here drew on PBMCs from blood, taken roughly 46 days after vaccination. The V gene is TRBV4-1, the J gene TRBJ2-5; D call uncertain. The DNA of the CDR3 is TGCGCCAGCAGCGAAGTTGACAATCAAGAGACCCAGTACTTC. This codes for CASSEVDNQETQYF.